The text below deals with one T cell receptor beta chain. Its antigen is undetermined. Other DNA variants within this sample encode the same CDR3. For each subset, genomic DNA was distributed in equal portions over several immunoSEQ plates. Assay: immunoSEQ multiplex PCR; the TCRdb copy retains only in-frame clones and omits some. This table has about 2.4 million clones, 93% appearing once. This sample is part of a study of shared clonotypes between healthy human individuals. General study points: A generally larger estimated richness was seen in naive subsets than in memory subsets.

Recent vaccinations or acute infections were absent in the healthy HIV-negative adult donors. A split of CD4+ cells into CD45RA+ naive and CD45RA-negative memory subsets was performed. The sequencing input was naive CD4+ T cells from PBMCs. Described subset: CD45RA+ positively selected. The TCR originated in a man aged 18 to 29 in good health. Some clones in this sample may be carry-over from other donors' samples.

The CDR3 nucleotides are TGTGCCAGCAGCTTAGGGGCAGGGCCCTACGAGCAGTACTTC. This codes for CASSLGAGPYEQYF. The chain links TRBV7-9 to TRBJ2-7, with D tentatively TRBD1 (5 bases). Trimming shortened V by 1 base and J by 2 bases, and 9 bases separated the two germline ends. CDR3 length: 14 residues. Germline CDR1 reads SEHNR; CDR2 reads FQNEAQ (reference sequence).